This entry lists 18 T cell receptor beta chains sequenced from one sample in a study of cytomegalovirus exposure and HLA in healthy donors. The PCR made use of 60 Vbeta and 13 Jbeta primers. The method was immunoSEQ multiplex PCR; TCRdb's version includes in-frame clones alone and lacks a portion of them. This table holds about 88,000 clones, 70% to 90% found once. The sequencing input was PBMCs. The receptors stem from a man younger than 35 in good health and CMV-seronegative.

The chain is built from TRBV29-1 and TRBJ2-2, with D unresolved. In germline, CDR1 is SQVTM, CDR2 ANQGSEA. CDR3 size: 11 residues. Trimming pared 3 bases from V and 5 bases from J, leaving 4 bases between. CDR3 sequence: CSVDVTGELFF. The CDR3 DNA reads TGCAGCGTTGACGTAACCGGGGAGCTGTTTTTT.

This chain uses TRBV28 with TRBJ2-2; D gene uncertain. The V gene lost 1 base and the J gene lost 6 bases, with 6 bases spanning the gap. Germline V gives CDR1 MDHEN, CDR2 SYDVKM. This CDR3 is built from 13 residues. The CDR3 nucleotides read TGTGCCAGCAGTTTATCGTCTCCCGGGGAGCTGTTTTTT. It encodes CASSLSSPGELFF. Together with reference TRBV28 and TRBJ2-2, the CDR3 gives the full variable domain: DVKVTQSSRYLVKRTGEKVFLECVQDMDHENMFWYRQDPGLGLRLIYFSYDVKMKEKGDIPEGYSVSREKKERFSLILESASTNQTSMYLCASSLSSPGELFFGEGSRLTVL.

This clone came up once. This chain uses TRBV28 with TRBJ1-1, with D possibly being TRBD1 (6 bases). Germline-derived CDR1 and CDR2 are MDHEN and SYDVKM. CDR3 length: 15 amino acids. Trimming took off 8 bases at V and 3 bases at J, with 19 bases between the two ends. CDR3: CASRTVRGAYTEAFF. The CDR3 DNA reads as TGTGCCAGCCGGACAGTTAGAGGGGCGTACACTGAAGCTTTCTTT.

The CDR3 region is CASSLNRMPMNTEAFF. DNA for the CDR3: TGTGCCAGCAGCCTTAACAGGATGCCGATGAACACTGAAGCTTTCTTT. The chain employs TRBV27 and TRBJ1-1; D may be TRBD1 (5 bases). V lost 6 bases and J 0 bases, leaving 17 bases between the germline ends. CDR1 is MNHEY and CDR2 is SMNVEV in the germline V gene (reference sequence). The CDR3 has 16 amino acids.

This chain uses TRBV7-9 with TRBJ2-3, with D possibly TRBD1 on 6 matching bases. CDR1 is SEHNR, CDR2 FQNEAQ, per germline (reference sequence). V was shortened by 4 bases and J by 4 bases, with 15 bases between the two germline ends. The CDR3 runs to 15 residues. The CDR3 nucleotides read TGTGCCAGCAGCTCCGCTGGGGGCAACGCAGATACGCAGTATTTT. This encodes CASSSAGGNADTQYF. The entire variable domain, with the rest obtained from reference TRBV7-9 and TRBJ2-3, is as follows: DTGVSQNPRHKITKRGQNVTFRCDPISEHNRLYWYRQTLGQGPEFLTYFQNEAQLEKSRLLSDRFSAERPKGSFSTLEIQRTEQGDSAMYLCASSSAGGNADTQYFGPGTRLTVL.

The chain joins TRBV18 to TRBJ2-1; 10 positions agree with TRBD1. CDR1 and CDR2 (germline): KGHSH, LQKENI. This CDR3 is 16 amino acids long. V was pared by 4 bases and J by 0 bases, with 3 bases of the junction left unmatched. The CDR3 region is CASSRRTGGSYNEQFF. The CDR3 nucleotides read TGTGCCAGCTCACGGCGGACAGGGGGCTCCTACAATGAGCAGTTCTTC. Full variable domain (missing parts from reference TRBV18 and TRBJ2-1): NAGVMQNPRHLVRRRGQEARLRCSPMKGHSHVYWYRQLPEEGLKFMVYLQKENIIDESGMPKERFSAEFPKEGPSILRIQQVVRGDSAAYFCASSRRTGGSYNEQFFGPGTRLTVL.

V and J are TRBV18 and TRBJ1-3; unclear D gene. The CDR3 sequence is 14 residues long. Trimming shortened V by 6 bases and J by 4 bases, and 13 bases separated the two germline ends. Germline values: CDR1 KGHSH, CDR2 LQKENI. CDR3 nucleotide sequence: TGTGCCAGCTCGCCCGGGAGCGCAGGAAACACCATATATTTT. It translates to CASSPGSAGNTIYF.

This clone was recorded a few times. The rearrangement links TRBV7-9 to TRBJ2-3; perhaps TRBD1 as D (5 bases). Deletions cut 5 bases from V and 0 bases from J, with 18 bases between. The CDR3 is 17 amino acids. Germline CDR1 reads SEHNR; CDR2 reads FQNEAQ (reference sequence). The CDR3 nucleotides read TGTGCCAGCAGCAACGGCCCGACAGCCCCTAGCACAGATACGCAGTATTTT. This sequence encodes CASSNGPTAPSTDTQYF.

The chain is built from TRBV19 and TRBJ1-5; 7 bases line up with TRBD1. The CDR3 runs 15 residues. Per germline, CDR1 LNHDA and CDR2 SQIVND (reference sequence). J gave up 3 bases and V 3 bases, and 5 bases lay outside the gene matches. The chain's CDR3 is CASSIVRGLNQPQHF. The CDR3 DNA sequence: TGTGCCAGTAGTATCGTGAGGGGGCTCAATCAGCCCCAGCATTTT.

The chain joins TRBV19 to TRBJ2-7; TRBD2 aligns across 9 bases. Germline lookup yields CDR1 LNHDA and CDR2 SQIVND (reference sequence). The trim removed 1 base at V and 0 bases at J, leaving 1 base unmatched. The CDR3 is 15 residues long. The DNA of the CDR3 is TGTGCCAGTAGTATAGGCGGGAGGGCCTCCTACGAGCAGTACTTC. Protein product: CASSIGGRASYEQYF. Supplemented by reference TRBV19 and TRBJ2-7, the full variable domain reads DGGITQSPKYLFRKEGQNVTLSCEQNLNHDAMYWYRQDPGQGLRLIYYSQIVNDFQKGDIAEGYSVSREKKESFPLTVTSAQKNPTAFYLCASSIGGRASYEQYFGPGTRLTVT.

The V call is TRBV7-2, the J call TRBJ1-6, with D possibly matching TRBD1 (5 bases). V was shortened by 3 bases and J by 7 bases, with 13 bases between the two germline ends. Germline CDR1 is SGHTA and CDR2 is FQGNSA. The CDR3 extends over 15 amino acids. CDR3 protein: CASSFLGEVNSPLHF. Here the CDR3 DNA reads TGTGCCAGCAGCTTCCTGGGGGAGGTGAATTCACCCCTCCACTTT.

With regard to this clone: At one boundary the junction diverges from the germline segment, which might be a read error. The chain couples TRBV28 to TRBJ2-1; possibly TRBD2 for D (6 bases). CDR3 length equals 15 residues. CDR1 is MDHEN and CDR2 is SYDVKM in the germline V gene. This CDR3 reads CASRLLRDSHNEQFF. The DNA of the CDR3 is TGTGCCAGCAGATTATTACGGGACTCCCACAATGAGCAGTTCTTC. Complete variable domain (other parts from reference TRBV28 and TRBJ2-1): DVKVTQSSRYLVKRTGEKVFLECVQDMDHENMFWYRQDPGLGLRLIYFSYDVKMKEKGDIPEGYSVSREKKERFSLILESASTNQTSMYLCASRLLRDSHNEQFFGPGTRLTVL.

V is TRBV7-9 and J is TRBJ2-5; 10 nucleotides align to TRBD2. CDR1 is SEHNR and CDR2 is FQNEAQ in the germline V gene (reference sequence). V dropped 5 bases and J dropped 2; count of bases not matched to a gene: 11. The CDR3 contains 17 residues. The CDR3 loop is CASSQGGLAGVQETQYF. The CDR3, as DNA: TGTGCCAGCAGCCAAGGGGGGCTAGCGGGAGTACAAGAGACCCAGTACTTC.

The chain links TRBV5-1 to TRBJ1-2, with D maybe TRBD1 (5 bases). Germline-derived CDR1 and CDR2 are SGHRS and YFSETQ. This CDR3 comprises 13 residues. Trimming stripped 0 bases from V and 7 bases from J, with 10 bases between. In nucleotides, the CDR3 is TGCGCCAGCAGCTTGGAAGGGGCGCCTGGCTACACCTTC. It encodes CASSLEGAPGYTF.

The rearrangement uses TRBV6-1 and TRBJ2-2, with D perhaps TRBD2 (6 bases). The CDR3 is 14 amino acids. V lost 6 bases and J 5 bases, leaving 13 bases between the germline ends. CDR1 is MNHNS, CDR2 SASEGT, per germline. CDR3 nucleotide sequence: TGTGCCAGCAGGGAGGGATCCTATACCGGGGAGCTGTTTTTT. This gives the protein CASREGSYTGELFF.

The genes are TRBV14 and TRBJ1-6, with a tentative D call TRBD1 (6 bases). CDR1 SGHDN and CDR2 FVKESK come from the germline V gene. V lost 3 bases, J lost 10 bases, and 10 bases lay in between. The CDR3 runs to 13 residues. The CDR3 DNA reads TGTGCCAGCAGCCAGCAGGGGTACTCACCCCTCCACTTT. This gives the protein CASSQQGYSPLHF.

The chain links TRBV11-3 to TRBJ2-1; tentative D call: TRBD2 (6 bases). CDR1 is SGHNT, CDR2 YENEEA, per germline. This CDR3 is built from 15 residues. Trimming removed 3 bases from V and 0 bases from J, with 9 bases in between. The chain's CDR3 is CASSLGGSSYNEQFF. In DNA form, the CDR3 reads TGTGCCAGCAGCTTGGGAGGAAGCTCCTACAATGAGCAGTTCTTC.

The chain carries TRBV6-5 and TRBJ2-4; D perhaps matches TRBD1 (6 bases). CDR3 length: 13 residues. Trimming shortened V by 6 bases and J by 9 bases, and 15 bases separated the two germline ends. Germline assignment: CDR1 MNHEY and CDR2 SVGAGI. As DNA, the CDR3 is TGTGCCAGCAGACCAACAGGGTTTGGCATTCAGTACTTC. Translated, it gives CASRPTGFGIQYF.